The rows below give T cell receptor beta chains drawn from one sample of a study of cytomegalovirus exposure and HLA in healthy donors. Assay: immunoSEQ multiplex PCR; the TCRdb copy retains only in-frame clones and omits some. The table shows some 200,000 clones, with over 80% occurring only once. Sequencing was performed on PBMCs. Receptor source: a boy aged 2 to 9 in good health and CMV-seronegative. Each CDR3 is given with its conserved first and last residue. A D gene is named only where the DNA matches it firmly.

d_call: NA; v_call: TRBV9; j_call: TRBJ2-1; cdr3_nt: TGTGCCAGCACGACCGCGCGGGGCAGTGGGTTAAATGAGCAGTTCTTC; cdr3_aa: CASTTARGSGLNEQFF
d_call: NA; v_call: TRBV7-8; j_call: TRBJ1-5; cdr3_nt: TGTGCCAGCAGCCCAGGGTTTCAGCCCCAGCATTTT; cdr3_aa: CASSPGFQPQHF
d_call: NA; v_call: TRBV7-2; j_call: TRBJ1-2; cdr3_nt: TGTGCCAGCAGCTTAGAGCCGGCGGGCTATGGCTACACCTTC; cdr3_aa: CASSLEPAGYGYTF
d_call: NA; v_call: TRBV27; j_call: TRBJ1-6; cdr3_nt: TGTGCCAGCAGTTTCGGGGACAATAATTCACCCCTCCACTTT; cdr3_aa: CASSFGDNNSPLHF
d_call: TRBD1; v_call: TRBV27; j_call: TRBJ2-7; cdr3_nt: TGTGCCAGCAGTTTAGTGCAGGGGGCACCATACGAGCAGTACTTC; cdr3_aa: CASSLVQGAPYEQYF
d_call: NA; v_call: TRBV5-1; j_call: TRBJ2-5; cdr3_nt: TGCGCCAGCAGCTTGAGGACTCAAGAGACCCAGTACTTC; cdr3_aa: CASSLRTQETQYF
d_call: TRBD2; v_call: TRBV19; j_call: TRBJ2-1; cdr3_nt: TGTGCCAGTAGTATAAGCGGGGGGGGTGAGCAGTTCTTC; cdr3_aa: CASSISGGGEQFF
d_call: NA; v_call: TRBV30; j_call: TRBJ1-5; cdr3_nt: TGTGCCTGGAGCCCGGGCAATCAGCCCCAGCATTTT; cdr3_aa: CAWSPGNQPQHF
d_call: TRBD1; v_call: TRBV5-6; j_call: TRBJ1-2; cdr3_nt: TGTGCCAGCAGCTCCGGGACAGGGCAGGGCTATGGCTACACCTTC; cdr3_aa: CASSSGTGQGYGYTF
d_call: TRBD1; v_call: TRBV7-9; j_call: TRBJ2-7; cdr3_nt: TGTGCCAGCAGCGCTACCGGGACAGGGAAAAACGAGCAGTACTTC; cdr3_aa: CASSATGTGKNEQYF
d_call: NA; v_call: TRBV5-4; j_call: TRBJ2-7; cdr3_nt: TGTGCCAGCAGCCTTGGGGGCCCCAGCTCCTACGAGCAGTACTTC; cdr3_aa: CASSLGGPSSYEQYF
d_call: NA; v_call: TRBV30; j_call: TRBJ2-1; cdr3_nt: TGTGCCTGGAGTGTCTGGGACTCCTCCTACAATGAGCAGTTCTTC; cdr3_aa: CAWSVWDSSYNEQFF
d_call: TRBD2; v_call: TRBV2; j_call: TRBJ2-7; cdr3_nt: TGTGCCAGCAGCGAGACTAGCGGGGACCACGAGCAGTACTTC; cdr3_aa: CASSETSGDHEQYF